This TCR beta chain was found in a study of T cells after yellow fever vaccination. Regarding the study as a whole: It was a small share of clonotypes that appeared in both CD4 and CD8 compartments. Booster sampling recovered most clones from primary vaccination (around 97% CD4, roughly 86% CD8).

One entry per CDR3 protein results from TCRdb running MiXCR on the 5' RACE reads. The table has 300,000 to 350,000 distinct CDR3 sequences, under 5% seen once. To note about this clonotype: The antigen is undetermined.

Germline V CDR1 and CDR2: DFQATT, SNEGSKA (reference sequence). The CDR3 runs 13 residues. V lost 6 bases, J lost 4 bases, and 15 bases lay in between. The sample consisted of PBMCs, taken 5 days after the yellow fever booster vaccination. The sequence came from a man younger than 35 who received the YFV17D yellow fever vaccine. The chain uses TRBV20-1 and TRBJ1-1, with a possible D match to TRBD1 (6 bases). The CDR3 loop reads CSAERGGGTEAFF. The CDR3 bases are TGCAGTGCAGAAAGGGGAGGGGGCACTGAAGCTTTCTTT.